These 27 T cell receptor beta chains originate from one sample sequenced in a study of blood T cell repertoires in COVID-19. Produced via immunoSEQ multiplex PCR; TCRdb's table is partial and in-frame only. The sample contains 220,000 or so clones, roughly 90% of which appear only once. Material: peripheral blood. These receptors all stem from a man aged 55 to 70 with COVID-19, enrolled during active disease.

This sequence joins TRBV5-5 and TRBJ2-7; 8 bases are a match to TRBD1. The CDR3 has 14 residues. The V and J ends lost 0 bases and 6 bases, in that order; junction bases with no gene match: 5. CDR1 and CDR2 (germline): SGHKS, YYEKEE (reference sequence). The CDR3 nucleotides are TGTGCCAGCAGCTTGGGCTGGACAGGGAGCGAGCAGTACTTC. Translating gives CASSLGWTGSEQYF.

The CDR3 here is CASRRTQDRAFNEKLFF. The DNA for the CDR3 is TGTGCCAGCAGACGAACCCAAGACAGGGCCTTTAATGAAAAACTGTTTTTT. The chain employs TRBV27 and TRBJ1-4, with TRBD1 matching 7 bases. The CDR3 extends over 17 amino acids. The germline gives CDR1 MNHEY, CDR2 SMNVEV (reference sequence). V lost 6 bases to trimming and J lost 4 bases; unmatched junction nucleotides: 14.

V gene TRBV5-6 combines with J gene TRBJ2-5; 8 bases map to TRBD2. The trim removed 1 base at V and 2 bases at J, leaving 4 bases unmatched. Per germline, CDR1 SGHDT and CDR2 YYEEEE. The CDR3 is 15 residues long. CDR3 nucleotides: TGTGCCAGCAGCTTGACGGGAGGGACTCAAGAGACCCAGTACTTC. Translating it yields CASSLTGGTQETQYF.

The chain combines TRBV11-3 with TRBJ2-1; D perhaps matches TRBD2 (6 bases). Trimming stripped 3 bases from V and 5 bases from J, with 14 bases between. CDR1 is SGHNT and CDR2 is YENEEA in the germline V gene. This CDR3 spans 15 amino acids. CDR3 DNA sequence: TGTGCCAGCAGCTTCCGACTAGGTGGGGACAATGAGCAGTTCTTC. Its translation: CASSFRLGGDNEQFF.

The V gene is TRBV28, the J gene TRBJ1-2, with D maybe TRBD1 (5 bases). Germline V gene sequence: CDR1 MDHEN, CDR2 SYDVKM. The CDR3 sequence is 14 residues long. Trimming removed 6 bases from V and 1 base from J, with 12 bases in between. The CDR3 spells CASSSGADNYGYTF. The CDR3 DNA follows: TGTGCCAGCAGCTCTGGGGCAGATAACTATGGCTACACCTTC.

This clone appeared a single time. The CDR3: CASSVEQTNTGELFF. DNA of the CDR3: TGTGCCAGCAGCGTAGAACAAACGAACACCGGGGAGCTGTTTTTT. The chain recombines TRBV9 with TRBJ2-2; D unresolved. The CDR3 is 15 residues long. V was clipped by 0 bases and J by 0 bases, with 6 bases between them. Germline V gives CDR1 SGDLS, CDR2 YYNGEE.

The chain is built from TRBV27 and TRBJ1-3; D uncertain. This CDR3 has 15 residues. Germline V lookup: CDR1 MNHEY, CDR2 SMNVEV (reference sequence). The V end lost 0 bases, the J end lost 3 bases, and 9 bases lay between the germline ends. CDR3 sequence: CASSLSWGGGNTIYF. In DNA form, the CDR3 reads TGTGCCAGCAGTTTATCTTGGGGAGGTGGAAACACCATATATTTT.

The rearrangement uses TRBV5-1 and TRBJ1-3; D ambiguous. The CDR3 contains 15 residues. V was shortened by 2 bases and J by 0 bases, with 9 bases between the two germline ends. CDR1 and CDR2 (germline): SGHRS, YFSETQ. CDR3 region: CASSFDISSGNTIYF. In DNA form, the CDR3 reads TGCGCCAGCAGCTTCGACATCAGCTCTGGAAACACCATATATTTT.

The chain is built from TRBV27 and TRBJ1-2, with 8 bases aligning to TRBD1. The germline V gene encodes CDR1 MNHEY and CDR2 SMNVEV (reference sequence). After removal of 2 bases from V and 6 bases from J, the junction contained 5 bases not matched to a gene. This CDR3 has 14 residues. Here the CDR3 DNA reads TGTGCCAGCAGTTTACAGGGGGCCTTCAATGGCTACACCTTC. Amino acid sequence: CASSLQGAFNGYTF.

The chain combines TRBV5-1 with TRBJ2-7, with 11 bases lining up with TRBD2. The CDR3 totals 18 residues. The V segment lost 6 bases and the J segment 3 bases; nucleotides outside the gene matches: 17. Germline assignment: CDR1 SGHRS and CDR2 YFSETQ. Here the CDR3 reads CASTLAGVQRLKVYEQYF. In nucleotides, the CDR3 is TGCGCCAGCACACTAGCGGGGGTTCAGCGATTAAAAGTCTACGAGCAGTACTTC.

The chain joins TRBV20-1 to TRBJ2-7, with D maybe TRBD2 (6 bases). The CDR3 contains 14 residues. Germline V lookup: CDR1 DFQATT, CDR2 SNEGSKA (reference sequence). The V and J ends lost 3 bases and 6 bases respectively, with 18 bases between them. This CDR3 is CSASWPRVGGEQYF. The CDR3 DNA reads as TGCAGTGCTAGTTGGCCCAGGGTGGGAGGCGAGCAGTACTTC.

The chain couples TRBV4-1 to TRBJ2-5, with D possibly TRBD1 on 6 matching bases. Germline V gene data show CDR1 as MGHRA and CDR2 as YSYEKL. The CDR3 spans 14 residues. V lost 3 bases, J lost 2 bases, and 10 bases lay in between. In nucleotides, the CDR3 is TGCGCCAGCAGCCAGGGGGCCTTACAAGAGACCCAGTACTTC. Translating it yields CASSQGALQETQYF.

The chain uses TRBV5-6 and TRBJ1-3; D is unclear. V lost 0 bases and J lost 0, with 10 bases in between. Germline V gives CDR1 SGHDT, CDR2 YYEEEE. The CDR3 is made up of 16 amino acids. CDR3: CASSLVPGRSGNTIYF. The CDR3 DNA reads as TGTGCCAGCAGCTTGGTCCCAGGCCGCTCTGGAAACACCATATATTTT.

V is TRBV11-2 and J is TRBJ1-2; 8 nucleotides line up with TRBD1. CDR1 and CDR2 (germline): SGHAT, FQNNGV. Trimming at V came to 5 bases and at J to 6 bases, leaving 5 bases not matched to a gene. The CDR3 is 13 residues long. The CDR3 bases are TGTGCCAGCAGCGAGGACAGGGTTCATGGCTACACCTTC. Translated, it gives CASSEDRVHGYTF.

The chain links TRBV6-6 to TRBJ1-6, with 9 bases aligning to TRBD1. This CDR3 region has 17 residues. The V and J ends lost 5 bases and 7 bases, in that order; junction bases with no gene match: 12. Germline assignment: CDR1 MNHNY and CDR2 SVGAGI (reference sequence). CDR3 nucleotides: TGTGCCAGCAGTCCTATGGACAGGGGAACTGGAAATTCACCCCTCCACTTT. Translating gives CASSPMDRGTGNSPLHF.

In DNA, the CDR3 is TGTGCCAGCAGTTACATGGGGCAGAGCGGGGAGCTGTTTTTT. Encoded protein: CASSYMGQSGELFF. This chain links TRBV6-5 with TRBJ2-2, with D perhaps matching TRBD1 (5 bases). The CDR3 loop spans 14 amino acids. V gave up 2 bases and J gave up 7 bases, with 11 bases separating them. CDR1 is MNHEY, CDR2 SVGAGI, per germline.

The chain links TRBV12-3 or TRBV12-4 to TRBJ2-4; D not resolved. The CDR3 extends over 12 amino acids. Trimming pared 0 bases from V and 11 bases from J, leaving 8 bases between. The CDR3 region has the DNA TGTGCCAGCAGTTTAGCGCTGGCAGTTCAGTACTTC. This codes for CASSLALAVQYF.

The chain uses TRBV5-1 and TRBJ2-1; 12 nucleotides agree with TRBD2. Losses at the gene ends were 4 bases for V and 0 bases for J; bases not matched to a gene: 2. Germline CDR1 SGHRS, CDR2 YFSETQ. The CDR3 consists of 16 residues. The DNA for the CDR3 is TGCGCCAGCAGCCAGACTAGCGGGAGCTCCTACAATGAGCAGTTCTTC. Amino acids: CASSQTSGSSYNEQFF.

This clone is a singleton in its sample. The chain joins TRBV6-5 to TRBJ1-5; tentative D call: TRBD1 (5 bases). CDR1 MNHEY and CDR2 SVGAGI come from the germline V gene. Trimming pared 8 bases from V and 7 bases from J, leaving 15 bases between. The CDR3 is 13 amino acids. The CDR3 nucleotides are TGTGCCAGCGGCCCGGCGGGGGGGCAGCCCCAGCATTTT. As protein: CASGPAGGQPQHF.

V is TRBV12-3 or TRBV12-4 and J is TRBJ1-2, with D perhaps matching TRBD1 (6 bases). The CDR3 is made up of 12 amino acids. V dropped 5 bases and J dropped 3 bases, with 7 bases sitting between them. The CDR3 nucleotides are TGTGCCAGCAGTAGGACAGACTATGGCTACACCTTC. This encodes CASSRTDYGYTF.

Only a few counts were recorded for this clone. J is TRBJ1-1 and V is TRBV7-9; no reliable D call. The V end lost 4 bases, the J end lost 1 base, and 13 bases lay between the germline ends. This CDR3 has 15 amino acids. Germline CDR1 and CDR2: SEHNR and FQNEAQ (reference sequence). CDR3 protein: CASSSTRRRNTEAFF. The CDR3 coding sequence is TGTGCCAGCAGCTCCACCCGTAGGAGGAACACTGAAGCTTTCTTT.

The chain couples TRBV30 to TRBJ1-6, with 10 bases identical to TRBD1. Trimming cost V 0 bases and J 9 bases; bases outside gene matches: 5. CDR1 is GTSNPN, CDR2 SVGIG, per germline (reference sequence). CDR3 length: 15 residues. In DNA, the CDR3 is TGTGCCTGGAGTGTGGGGACAGGGGTGAGTTCACCCCTCCACTTT. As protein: CAWSVGTGVSSPLHF.

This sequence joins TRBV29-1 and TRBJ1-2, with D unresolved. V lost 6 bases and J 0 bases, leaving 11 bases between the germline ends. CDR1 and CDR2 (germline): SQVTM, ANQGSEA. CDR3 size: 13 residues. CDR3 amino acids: CSVSSVSNYGYTF. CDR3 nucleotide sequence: TGCAGCGTCTCAAGCGTATCTAACTATGGCTACACCTTC.

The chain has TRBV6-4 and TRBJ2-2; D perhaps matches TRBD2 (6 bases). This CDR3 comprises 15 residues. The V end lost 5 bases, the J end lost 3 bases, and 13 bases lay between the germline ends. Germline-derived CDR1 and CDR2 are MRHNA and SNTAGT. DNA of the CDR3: TGTGCCAGCAGTCCCGCGGGGCGCGACACCGGGGAGCTGTTTTTT. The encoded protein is CASSPAGRDTGELFF.

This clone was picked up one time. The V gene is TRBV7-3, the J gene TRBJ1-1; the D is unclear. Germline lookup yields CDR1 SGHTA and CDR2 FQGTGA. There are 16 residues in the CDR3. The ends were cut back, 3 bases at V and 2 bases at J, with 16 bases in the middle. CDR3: CASSLNSAGTNTEAFF. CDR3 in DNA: TGTGCCAGCAGCTTGAATAGCGCGGGTACTAACACTGAAGCTTTCTTT. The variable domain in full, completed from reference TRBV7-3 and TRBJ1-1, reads GAGVSQTPSNKVTEKGKYVELRCDPISGHTALYWYRQSLGQGPEFLIYFQGTGAADDSGLPNDRFFAVRPEGSVSTLKIQRTERGDSAVYLCASSLNSAGTNTEAFFGQGTRLTVV.

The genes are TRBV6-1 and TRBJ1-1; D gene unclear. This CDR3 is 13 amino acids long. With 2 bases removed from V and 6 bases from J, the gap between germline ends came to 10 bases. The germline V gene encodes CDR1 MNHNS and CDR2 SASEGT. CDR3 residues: CASSEKKSSEAFF. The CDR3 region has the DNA TGTGCCAGCAGTGAAAAGAAAAGCTCTGAAGCTTTCTTT.

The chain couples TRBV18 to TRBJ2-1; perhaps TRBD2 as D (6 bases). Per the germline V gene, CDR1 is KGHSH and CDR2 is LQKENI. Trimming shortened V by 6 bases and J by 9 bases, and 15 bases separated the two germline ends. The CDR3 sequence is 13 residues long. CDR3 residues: CASSLQDYGEQFF. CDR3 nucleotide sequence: TGTGCCAGCTCCCTCCAGGACTACGGTGAGCAGTTCTTC.